This TCR beta chain was identified in a study of cytomegalovirus exposure and HLA in healthy donors. The length of the CDR3 is 15 residues. Germline lookup yields CDR1 ENHRY and CDR2 SYGVKD. V shed 6 bases and J 3 bases; nucleotides not matched to a gene: 11. PCR employed 60 Vbeta and 13 Jbeta primers. Repertoires were generated with immunoSEQ multiplex PCR, while TCRdb's copy carries only in-frame clones and drops some. The repertoire has around 180,000 clones, 84% of them found once; the top ten carry about 0.26%. Sequencing was performed on PBMCs. The gene calls are TRBV10-3 and TRBJ2-7; 7 positions agree with TRBD2. The sequence was obtained from a boy aged 10-17 years in good health and CMV-seronegative. Here the CDR3 DNA reads TGTGCCATCAGGCGGGATCGCGGGGGAGGCTACGAGCAGTACTTC. As protein: CAIRRDRGGGYEQYF.